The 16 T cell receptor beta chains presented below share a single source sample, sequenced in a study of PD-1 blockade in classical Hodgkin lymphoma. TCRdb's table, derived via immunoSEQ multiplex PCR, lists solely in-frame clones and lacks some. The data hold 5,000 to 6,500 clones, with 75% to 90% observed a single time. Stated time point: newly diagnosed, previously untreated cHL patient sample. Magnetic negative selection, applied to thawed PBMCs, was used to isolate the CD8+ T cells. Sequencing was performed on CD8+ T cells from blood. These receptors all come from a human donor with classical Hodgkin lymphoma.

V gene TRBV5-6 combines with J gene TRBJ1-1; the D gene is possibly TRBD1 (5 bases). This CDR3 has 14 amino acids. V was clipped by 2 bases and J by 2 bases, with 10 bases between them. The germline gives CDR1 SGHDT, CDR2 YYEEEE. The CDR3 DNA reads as TGTGCCAGCAGCTTTGGTACAGGTAACACTGAAGCTTTCTTT. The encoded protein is CASSFGTGNTEAFF.

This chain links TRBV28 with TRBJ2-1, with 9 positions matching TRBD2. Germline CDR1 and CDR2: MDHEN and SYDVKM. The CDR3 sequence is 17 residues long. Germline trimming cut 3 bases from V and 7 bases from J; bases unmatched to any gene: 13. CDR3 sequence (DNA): TGTGCCAGCAGTTTCCTAGCTGCGGGAGGGTGGGGGAATGAGCAGTTCTTC. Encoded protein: CASSFLAAGGWGNEQFF.

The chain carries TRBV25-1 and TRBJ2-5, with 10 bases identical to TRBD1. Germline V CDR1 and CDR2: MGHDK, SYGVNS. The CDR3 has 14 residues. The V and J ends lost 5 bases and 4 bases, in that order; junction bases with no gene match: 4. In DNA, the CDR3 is TGTGCCAGCAGTACGACAGGGGGCTCAGAGACCCAGTACTTC. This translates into CASSTTGGSETQYF.

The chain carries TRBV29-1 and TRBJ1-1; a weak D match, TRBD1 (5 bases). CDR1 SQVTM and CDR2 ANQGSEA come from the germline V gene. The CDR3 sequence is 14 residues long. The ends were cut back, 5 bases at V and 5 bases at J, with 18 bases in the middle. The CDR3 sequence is CSVPRSGAGTEAFF. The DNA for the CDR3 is TGCAGCGTTCCCCGCTCTGGGGCAGGGACTGAAGCTTTCTTT.

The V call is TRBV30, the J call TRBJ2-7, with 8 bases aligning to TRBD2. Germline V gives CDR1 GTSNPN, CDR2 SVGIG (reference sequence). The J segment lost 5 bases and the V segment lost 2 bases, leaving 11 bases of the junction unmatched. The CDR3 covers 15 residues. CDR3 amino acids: CAWSKADGRADEQYF. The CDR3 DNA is TGTGCCTGGAGTAAGGCGGACGGGAGGGCGGACGAGCAGTACTTC. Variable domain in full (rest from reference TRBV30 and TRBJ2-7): SQTIHQWPATLVQPVGSPLSLECTVEGTSNPNLYWYRQAAGRGLQLLFYSVGIGQISSEVPQNLSASRPQDRQFILSSKKLLLSDSGFYLCAWSKADGRADEQYFGPGTRLTVT.

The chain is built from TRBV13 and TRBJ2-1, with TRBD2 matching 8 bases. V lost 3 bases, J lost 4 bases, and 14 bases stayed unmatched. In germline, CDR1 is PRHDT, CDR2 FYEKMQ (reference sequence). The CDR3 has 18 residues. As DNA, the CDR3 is TGTGCCAGCAGCTTCACATCCGGGACTAGTTTGAAGTACAATGAGCAGTTCTTC. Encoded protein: CASSFTSGTSLKYNEQFF.

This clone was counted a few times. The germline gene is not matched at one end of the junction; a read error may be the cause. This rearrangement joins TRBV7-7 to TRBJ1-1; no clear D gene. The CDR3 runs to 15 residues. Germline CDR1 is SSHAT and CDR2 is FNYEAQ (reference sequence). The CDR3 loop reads CASSAPGGPNTEAFF. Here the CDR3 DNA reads TGTGCTAGCAGTGCGCCGGGAGGGCCGAACACTGAAGCTTTCTTT.

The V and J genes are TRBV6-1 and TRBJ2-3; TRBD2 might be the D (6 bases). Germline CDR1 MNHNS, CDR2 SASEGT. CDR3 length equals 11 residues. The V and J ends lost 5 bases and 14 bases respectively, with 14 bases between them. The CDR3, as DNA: TGTGCCAGCAGTCCCGGGGGAAGCTCGTATTTT. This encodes CASSPGGSSYF.

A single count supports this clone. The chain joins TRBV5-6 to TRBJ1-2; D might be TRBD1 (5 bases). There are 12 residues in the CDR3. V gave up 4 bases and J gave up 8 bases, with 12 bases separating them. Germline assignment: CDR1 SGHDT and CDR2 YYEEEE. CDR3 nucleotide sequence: TGTGCCAGCAGCCAGAACCCAGGGGGCTACACCTTC. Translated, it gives CASSQNPGGYTF.

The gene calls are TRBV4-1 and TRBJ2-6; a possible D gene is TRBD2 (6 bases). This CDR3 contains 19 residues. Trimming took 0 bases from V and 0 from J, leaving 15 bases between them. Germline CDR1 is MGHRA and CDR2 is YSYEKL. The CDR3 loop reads CASSQDYREISSGANVLTF. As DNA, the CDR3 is TGCGCCAGCAGCCAAGATTATCGGGAGATCTCCTCTGGGGCCAACGTCCTGACTTTC.

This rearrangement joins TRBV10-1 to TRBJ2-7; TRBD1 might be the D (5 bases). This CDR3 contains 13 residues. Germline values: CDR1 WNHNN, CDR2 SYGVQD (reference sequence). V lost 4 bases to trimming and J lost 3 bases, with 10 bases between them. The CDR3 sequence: CASSAGIGYEQYF. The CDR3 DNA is TGCGCCAGCAGTGCAGGGATTGGCTACGAGCAGTACTTC.

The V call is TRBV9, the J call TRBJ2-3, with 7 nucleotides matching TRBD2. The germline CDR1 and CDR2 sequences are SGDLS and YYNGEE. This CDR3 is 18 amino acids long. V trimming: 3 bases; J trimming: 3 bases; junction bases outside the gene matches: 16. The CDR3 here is CASSGERGRALWTDTQYF. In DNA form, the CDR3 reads TGTGCCAGCAGCGGTGAAAGAGGGAGGGCCTTGTGGACAGATACGCAGTATTTT.

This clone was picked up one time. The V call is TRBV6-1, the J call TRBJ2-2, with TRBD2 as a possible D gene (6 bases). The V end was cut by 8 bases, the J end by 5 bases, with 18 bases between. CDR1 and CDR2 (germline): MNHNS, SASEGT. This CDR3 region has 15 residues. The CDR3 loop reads CASLGYAGSTGELFF. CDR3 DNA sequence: TGTGCCAGCTTGGGCTACGCGGGGTCAACCGGGGAGCTGTTTTTT.

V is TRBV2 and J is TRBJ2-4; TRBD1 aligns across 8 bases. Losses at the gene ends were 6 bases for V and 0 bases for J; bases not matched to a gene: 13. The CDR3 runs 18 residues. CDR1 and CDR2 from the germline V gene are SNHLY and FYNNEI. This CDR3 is CASRVDRGSSLAKNIQYF. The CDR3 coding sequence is TGTGCCAGCAGGGTCGACAGGGGTTCTTCCCTAGCCAAAAACATTCAGTACTTC.

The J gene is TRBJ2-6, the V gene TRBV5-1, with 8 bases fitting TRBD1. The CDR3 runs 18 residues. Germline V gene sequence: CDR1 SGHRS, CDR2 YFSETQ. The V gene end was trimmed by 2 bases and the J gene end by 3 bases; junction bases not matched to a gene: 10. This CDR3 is CASSFPPGGAFGANVLTF. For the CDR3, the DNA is TGCGCCAGCAGCTTCCCCCCAGGGGGCGCGTTTGGGGCCAACGTCCTGACTTTC.

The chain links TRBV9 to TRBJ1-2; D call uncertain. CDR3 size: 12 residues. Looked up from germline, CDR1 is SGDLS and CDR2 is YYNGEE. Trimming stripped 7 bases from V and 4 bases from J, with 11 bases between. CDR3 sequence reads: CASWRRSYGYTF. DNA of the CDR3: TGTGCCAGCTGGCGGCGTAGCTATGGCTACACCTTC.